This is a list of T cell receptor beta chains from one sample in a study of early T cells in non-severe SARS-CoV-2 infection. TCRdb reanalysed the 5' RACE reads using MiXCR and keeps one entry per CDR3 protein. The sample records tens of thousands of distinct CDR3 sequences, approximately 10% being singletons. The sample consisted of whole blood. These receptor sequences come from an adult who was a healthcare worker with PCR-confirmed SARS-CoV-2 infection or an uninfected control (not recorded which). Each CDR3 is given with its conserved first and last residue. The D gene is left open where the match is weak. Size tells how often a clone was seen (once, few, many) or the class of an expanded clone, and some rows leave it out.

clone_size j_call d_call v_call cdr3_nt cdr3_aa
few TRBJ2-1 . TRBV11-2 TGTGCCAGCAGCACCTCGACAGGCTACAATGAGCAGTTCTTC CASSTSTGYNEQFF
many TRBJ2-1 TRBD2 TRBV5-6 TGTGCCAGCAGCTTGATCCGGGGGGGCTTCTACAATGAGCAGTTCTTC CASSLIRGGFYNEQFF
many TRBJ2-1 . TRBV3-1 TGTGCCAGCAGCCAAGAAAGCGGCCCTCGGGGTGAGCAGTTCTTC CASSQESGPRGEQFF
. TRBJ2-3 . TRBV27 TGTGCCAGCAGTTTGGGACCGGTCCCAGATACGCAGTATTTT CASSLGPVPDTQYF
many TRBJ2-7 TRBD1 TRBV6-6 TGTGCCAGCAGTATAGGGGGCATCAACGAGCAGTACTTC CASSIGGINEQYF
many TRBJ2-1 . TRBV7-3 TGTGCCAGCAGCCTGGAACGATACAATGAGCAGTTCTTC CASSLERYNEQFF
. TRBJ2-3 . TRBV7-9 TGTGCCAGCAGCTTAGAGGCCGGATTCACAGATACGCAGTATTTT CASSLEAGFTDTQYF
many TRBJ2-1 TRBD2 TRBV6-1 TGTGCCAGCAGTGCGAGCGGGGGGGCTCGCAATGAGCAGTTCTTC CASSASGGARNEQFF
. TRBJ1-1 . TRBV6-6 TGTGCCAGCATCCAGGCAGGGAGGAGGGACACTGAAGCTTTCTTT CASIQAGRRDTEAFF
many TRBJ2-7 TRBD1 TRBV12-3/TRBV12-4 TGTGCCAGCAGTTCCGGGACAGGCGCCTACGAGCAGTACTTC CASSSGTGAYEQYF
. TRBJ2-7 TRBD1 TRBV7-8 TGTGCCAGCAGCATAATGGACAGGACCTACGAGCAGTACTTC CASSIMDRTYEQYF
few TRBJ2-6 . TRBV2 TGTGCCAGCACCTTAGACAGCTTCTCTGGGTCTGGGGCCAACGTCCTGACTTTC CASTLDSFSGSGANVLTF
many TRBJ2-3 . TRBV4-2 TGTGCCAGCAGCCAAGGGGGGCTGACAGATACGCAGTATTTT CASSQGGLTDTQYF
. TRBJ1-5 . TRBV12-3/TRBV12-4 TGTGCCAGCTCCCCGGTTCTAAGTAATCAGCCCCAGCATTTT CASSPVLSNQPQHF
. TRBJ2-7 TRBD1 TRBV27 TGTGCCAGCAGTCCTCGATTAGGGACAGTCTACGAGCAGTACTTC CASSPRLGTVYEQYF
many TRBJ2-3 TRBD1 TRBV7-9 TGTGCCAGCAGCTTAATGGGACAGAGACTAGATACGCAGTATTTT CASSLMGQRLDTQYF
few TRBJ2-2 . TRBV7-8 TGTGCCAGCAACCCCAGGGGAGGACAGTCGAACACCGGGGAGCTGTTTTTT CASNPRGGQSNTGELFF
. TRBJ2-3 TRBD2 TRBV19 TGTGCCAGTAGTATATCGGGGGGGCGCATGTCAGATACGCAGTATTTT CASSISGGRMSDTQYF
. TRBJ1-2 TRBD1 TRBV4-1 TGCGCCAGCAGGCCCTTTGGACAGGGGCACTATGGCTACACCTTC CASRPFGQGHYGYTF
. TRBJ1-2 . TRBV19 TGTGCCAGTAGTATCTCATCGGGCCGGGGCTACACCTTC CASSISSGRGYTF
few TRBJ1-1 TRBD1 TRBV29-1 TGCAGCGTTACAGGGGAATACGCTGAAGCTTTCTTT CSVTGEYAEAFF
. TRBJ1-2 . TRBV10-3 TGTGCCATCAGTGAGTCGACCGTCAACTATGGCTACACCTTC CAISESTVNYGYTF
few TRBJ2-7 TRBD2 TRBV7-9 TGTGCCAGCTCCTTTAGCGGGGGGAACGAGCAGTACTTC CASSFSGGNEQYF
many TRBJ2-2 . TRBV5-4 TGTGCCAGCAGCTACCGGCCCGGGGAGCTGTTTTTT CASSYRPGELFF
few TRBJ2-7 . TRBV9 TGTGCCAGCAGCCACTGGGGGGCATGGACCGACGAGCAGTACTTC CASSHWGAWTDEQYF
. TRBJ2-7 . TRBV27 TGTGCCAGCAGTTCCTCCTTCGCCCCTGTCGACGAGCAGTACTTC CASSSSFAPVDEQYF
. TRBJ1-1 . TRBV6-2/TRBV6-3 TGTGCCAGCGGGGTTGTGGCCAGGGAAGCTTTCTTT CASGVVAREAFF
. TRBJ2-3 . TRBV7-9 TGTGCCAGTAAATCCCGCGCGGCGGTCCTAGATACGCAGTATTTT CASKSRAAVLDTQYF
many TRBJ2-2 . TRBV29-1 TGCAGCGTTGGACAGAACACCGGGGAGCTGTTTTTT CSVGQNTGELFF
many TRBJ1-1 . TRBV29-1 TGCAGCGTTAGGACCCGATCGACGAACACTGAAGCTTTCTTT CSVRTRSTNTEAFF
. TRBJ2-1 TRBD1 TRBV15 TGTGCCACCAGCAGAGGTTTAAGGGACAGGGAAAATGAGCAGTTCTTC CATSRGLRDRENEQFF
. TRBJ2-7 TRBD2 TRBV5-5 TGTGCCAGCAGCTTAGGGACTAGCGTCGGATTTTCCTACGAGCAGTACTTC CASSLGTSVGFSYEQYF